The sequence of this T cell receptor (beta chain) was determined in a study of blood T cell repertoires in COVID-19. About the study: The United States, Italy and Spain provided the acute and convalescent COVID-19 samples. The cDNA or gDNA used as material had been derived from T cells, B-cell-depleted T cells, or PBMCs.

Original handling: Estimated nucleated cell counts came from reference gene primer amplification. Some clones are missing from TCRdb's copy, which holds only in-frame ones; the method was immunoSEQ multiplex PCR. From that table come the V and J calls and clone size; the DNA was used to work out D and trimming. The sample has around 120,000 clones, less than 90% seen once. Germline V gene lookup returns CDR1 MDHEN and CDR2 SYDVKM. V dropped 7 bases and J dropped 0; count of bases not matched to a gene: 11. The CDR3 loop spans 17 amino acids. Sequenced input: peripheral blood. The chain couples TRBV28 to TRBJ1-2; the match to TRBD1 covers 10 bases. This clonotype originated in a man older than 75 with acute or convalescent COVID-19. The CDR3 reads CASIPPGQGSSNYGYTF. The CDR3 coding sequence is TGTGCCAGCATTCCCCCGGGACAGGGGTCGTCTAACTATGGCTACACCTTC.